The next 31 T cell receptor beta chains were all read from a single sample in a study of OX40 agonist ivuxolimab in advanced cancers. This table comes from immunoSEQ multiplex PCR, and its TCRdb copy is limited to in-frame clones, with some not included. Here the sample spans approximately 69,000 clones, around 91% being singletons. Sequencing used CD4+ or CD8+ T cells sorted from blood, obtained in a trial of the OX40 agonist ivuxolimab. These receptors came from an adult with an advanced solid tumor such as melanoma, head and neck, liver or kidney cancer.

DNA for the CDR3: TGTGCCAGCAGCTCCGGGACAGGATCTAACGAGCAGTACTTC. It codes for CASSSGTGSNEQYF. The J gene is TRBJ2-7, the V gene TRBV7-9; TRBD1 agrees at 8 bases. CDR3 length: 14 residues. Germline CDR1 reads SEHNR; CDR2 reads FQNEAQ (reference sequence). V dropped 4 bases and J dropped 5; count of bases not matched to a gene: 7.

The genes are TRBV5-4 and TRBJ2-1; D remains ambiguous. The CDR3 is made up of 14 amino acids. The germline V gene encodes CDR1 SGHNT and CDR2 YYREEE (reference sequence). Trimming cost V 3 bases and J 1 base, with 8 bases left between them. CDR3 in DNA: TGTGCCAGCAGCTCGCAACAGTCCTACAATGAGCAGTTCTTC. Residues: CASSSQQSYNEQFF.

The rearrangement uses TRBV6-1 and TRBJ2-2, with D perhaps matching TRBD1 (5 bases). This CDR3 region has 13 residues. Trimming cost V 7 bases and J 5 bases, with 11 bases left between them. Germline V lookup: CDR1 MNHNS, CDR2 SASEGT. The CDR3 reads CASKGIWTGELFF. For the CDR3, the DNA is TGTGCCAGCAAGGGGATTTGGACCGGGGAGCTGTTTTTT.

The J gene is TRBJ2-7, the V gene TRBV4-3; 7 bases map to TRBD2. The J segment lost 5 bases and the V segment lost 0 bases, leaving 4 bases of the junction unmatched. The CDR3 loop spans 14 amino acids. The germline gives CDR1 LGHNA, CDR2 YSLEER. The CDR3, as DNA: TGCGCCAGCAGCCAAGACGGGGGGAGACACGAGCAGTACTTC. It codes for CASSQDGGRHEQYF.

V gene TRBV7-8 combines with J gene TRBJ1-2, with TRBD1 matching 7 bases. CDR3 length equals 13 residues. V shed 6 bases and J 5 bases; nucleotides not matched to a gene: 6. Germline assignment: CDR1 SGHVS and CDR2 FQNEAQ. CDR3 loop: CASRAGTEYGYTF. For the CDR3, the DNA is TGTGCCAGCAGGGCCGGGACAGAGTATGGCTACACCTTC.

This chain links TRBV5-1 with TRBJ1-5; TRBD1 might be the D (6 bases). This CDR3 is 14 amino acids long. CDR1 is SGHRS and CDR2 is YFSETQ in the germline V gene. V shed 0 bases and J shed 6 bases, with 10 bases lying between them. The CDR3 region is CASSLAGDGQPQHF. Here the CDR3 DNA reads TGCGCCAGCAGCTTGGCAGGGGACGGTCAGCCCCAGCATTTT.

The rearrangement joins TRBV5-1 to TRBJ2-6; 11 positions match TRBD1. The CDR3 sequence is 17 residues long. J gave up 2 bases and V 7 bases, and 8 bases lay outside the gene matches. CDR1 and CDR2 (germline): SGHRS, YFSETQ. The CDR3 nucleotides read TGCGCCAGCTGGACAGGACAGGGGGCCGCTGGGGCCAACGTCCTGACTTTC. It is translated as CASWTGQGAAGANVLTF.

The chain couples TRBV9 to TRBJ2-4, with TRBD1 matching 9 bases. Losses at the gene ends were 4 bases for V and 9 bases for J; bases not matched to a gene: 14. This CDR3 has 16 amino acids. CDR1 and CDR2 (germline): SGDLS, YYNGEE. CDR3 coding DNA: TGTGCCAGCAGCTCCAAGGCGGGACAGGGTGGGGTCATTCAGTACTTC. Translated, it gives CASSSKAGQGGVIQYF. Full variable domain (outside the CDR3, taken from reference TRBV9 and TRBJ2-4): DSGVTQTPKHLITATGQRVTLRCSPRSGDLSVYWYQQSLDQGLQFLIQYYNGEERAKGNILERFSAQQFPDLHSELNLSSLELGDSALYFCASSSKAGQGGVIQYFGAGTRLSVL.

The chain couples TRBV7-9 to TRBJ2-7; no definite D call. The germline CDR1 and CDR2 sequences are SEHNR and FQNEAQ (reference sequence). The CDR3 runs 11 residues. V lost 4 bases to trimming and J lost 3 bases, with 4 bases between them. The CDR3 DNA reads TGTGCCAGCAGCTCATTCTACGAGCAGTACTTC. This gives the protein CASSSFYEQYF. The full variable domain, with the rest looked up from reference TRBV7-9 and TRBJ2-7, is DTGVSQNPRHKITKRGQNVTFRCDPISEHNRLYWYRQTLGQGPEFLTYFQNEAQLEKSRLLSDRFSAERPKGSFSTLEIQRTEQGDSAMYLCASSSFYEQYFGPGTRLTVT.

The chain employs TRBV9 and TRBJ1-2; D perhaps matches TRBD1 (6 bases). Germline V gene lookup returns CDR1 SGDLS and CDR2 YYNGEE. The CDR3 has 13 residues. V dropped 4 bases and J dropped 8 bases, with 15 bases sitting between them. The CDR3 region is CASSPTQGQGYTF. In DNA, the CDR3 is TGTGCCAGCAGCCCAACTCAGGGGCAGGGCTACACCTTC.

The rearrangement joins TRBV6-4 to TRBJ2-1; TRBD2 matches at 7 bases. CDR3 size: 14 residues. After removal of 10 bases from V and 4 bases from J, the junction contained 10 bases not matched to a gene. Germline-derived CDR1 and CDR2 are MRHNA and SNTAGT. The CDR3 protein is CAKGRLADYNEQFF. DNA for the CDR3: TGTGCCAAAGGTCGGCTAGCGGATTACAATGAGCAGTTCTTC.

V is TRBV6-5 and J is TRBJ1-4; the D is unclear. Germline CDR1 reads MNHEY; CDR2 reads SVGAGI. Trimming pared 8 bases from V and 7 bases from J, leaving 11 bases between. This CDR3 is built from 12 residues. CDR3 coding DNA: TGTGCCAGCTCCGGGTGGGGTGAAAAACTGTTTTTT. This codes for CASSGWGEKLFF.

This clone was observed once. The chain combines TRBV28 with TRBJ2-1, with 7 bases matching TRBD2. V trimming: 7 bases; J trimming: 0 bases; junction bases outside the gene matches: 12. CDR1 is MDHEN and CDR2 is SYDVKM in the germline V gene. The CDR3 contains 17 residues. The CDR3: CASKFISRGSSYNEQFF. The CDR3 DNA sequence: TGTGCCAGCAAGTTTATAAGTCGCGGGAGCTCCTACAATGAGCAGTTCTTC. The full variable domain, its missing parts supplied by reference TRBV28 and TRBJ2-1, is DVKVTQSSRYLVKRTGEKVFLECVQDMDHENMFWYRQDPGLGLRLIYFSYDVKMKEKGDIPEGYSVSREKKERFSLILESASTNQTSMYLCASKFISRGSSYNEQFFGPGTRLTVL.

The sample holds one count of this clone. The rearrangement uses TRBV4-1 and TRBJ2-5; 7 bases line up with TRBD1. The tail of the sequence fits TRBJ2-7 better, so the J call may be wrong. CDR1 and CDR2 (germline): MGHRA, YSYEKL. The CDR3 has 15 residues. The CDR3 spells CASSQDHRGSYEQYF. CDR3 DNA sequence: TGCGCCAGCAGCCAAGATCACAGGGGTAGCTACGAGCAGTACTTC.

The CDR3 sequence: CASPRAPGAKNIQYF. The CDR3 region has the DNA TGTGCCAGCCCCAGGGCTCCCGGAGCCAAAAACATTCAGTACTTC. The rearrangement joins TRBV21-1 to TRBJ2-4; no DNA check was done on the table's D call, TRBD1. TRBV21-1 constitutes a pseudogene. The CDR3 sequence is 15 residues long.

This chain uses TRBV6-6 with TRBJ1-2; the D gene is possibly TRBD1 (5 bases). The CDR3 has 12 amino acids. CDR1 and CDR2 from the germline V gene are MNHNY and SVGAGI (reference sequence). V was trimmed by 5 bases and J by 6 bases, leaving 10 bases between them. The CDR3 sequence: CASSGQGHGYTF. DNA for the CDR3: TGTGCCAGCAGTGGGCAGGGTCATGGCTACACCTTC.

The V gene is TRBV20-1, the J gene TRBJ2-5; D is undetermined. This CDR3 comprises 11 residues. Germline CDR1 reads DFQATT; CDR2 reads SNEGSKA (reference sequence). Trimming removed 5 bases from V and 5 bases from J, with 9 bases in between. CDR3 loop: CSASGPETQYF. The CDR3 nucleotides read TGCAGTGCTTCGGGCCCCGAGACCCAGTACTTC.

On this clone: One end of the junction is discordant with germline, which a read error may explain. This chain joins TRBV6-1 and TRBJ1-1; tentatively, D is TRBD1 (5 bases). Germline V gene data show CDR1 as MNHNS and CDR2 as SASEGT. The CDR3 consists of 11 residues. For the CDR3, the DNA is TGTGCCAGCAGTGAAGTTCTCGGGACGATCTTT. Its protein is CASSEVLGTIF.

The DNA of the CDR3 is TGTGCCAGCAGCTTGGTGGGTGTAGCGGGAGAACGGGCCGGGGAGCTGTTTTTT. Translated: CASSLVGVAGERAGELFF. This sequence joins TRBV5-4 and TRBJ2-2; 9 nucleotides line up with TRBD2. This CDR3 spans 18 amino acids. The J segment lost 6 bases and the V segment lost 0 bases, leaving 12 bases of the junction unmatched. Looked up from germline, CDR1 is SGHNT and CDR2 is YYREEE (reference sequence).

This chain joins TRBV18 and TRBJ2-7, with TRBD2 matching over 8 bases. V gave up 5 bases and J gave up 0 bases; unmatched junction bases: 6. Germline lookup yields CDR1 KGHSH and CDR2 LQKENI. The CDR3 sequence is 15 residues long. CDR3 coding DNA: TGTGCCAGCTCAATCACTAGCGGACTCTCCTACGAGCAGTACTTC. This encodes CASSITSGLSYEQYF.

The gene calls are TRBV30 and TRBJ1-4, with TRBD1 as a possible D gene (6 bases). CDR1 and CDR2 from the germline V gene are GTSNPN and SVGIG (reference sequence). V dropped 3 bases and J dropped 8 bases, with 22 bases sitting between them. CDR3 length equals 16 residues. The CDR3 DNA reads TGTGCCTGGAGCAAAATAGGAACAGGGATAGGGGAAAAACTGTTTTTT. Translation gives CAWSKIGTGIGEKLFF. Using reference TRBV30 and TRBJ1-4 for the parts outside the CDR3, the full variable domain is SQTIHQWPATLVQPVGSPLSLECTVEGTSNPNLYWYRQAAGRGLQLLFYSVGIGQISSEVPQNLSASRPQDRQFILSSKKLLLSDSGFYLCAWSKIGTGIGEKLFFGSGTQLSVL.

CDR3 DNA: TGTGCCAGCAGCTTTGAAGTGAACACTGAAGCTTTCTTT. Translation gives CASSFEVNTEAFF. The chain employs TRBV7-2 and TRBJ1-1, with D unresolved. V lost 3 bases and J 0 bases, leaving 5 bases between the germline ends. CDR1 is SGHTA and CDR2 is FQGNSA in the germline V gene. The length of the CDR3 is 13 residues.

The CDR3 loop reads CAIGGDTDTQYF. CDR3 in DNA: TGTGCCATTGGAGGAGACACAGATACGCAGTATTTT. The V call is TRBV19, the J call TRBJ2-3, with D tentatively TRBD2 (5 bases). The CDR3 length is 12 residues. The germline V and J ends were trimmed by 10 bases and 2 bases, with 10 bases remaining between them. Germline CDR1 is LNHDA and CDR2 is SQIVND (reference sequence).

The chain joins TRBV7-2 to TRBJ1-5; maybe TRBD1 (6 bases). Germline V gene sequence: CDR1 SGHTA, CDR2 FQGNSA. V was cut by 0 bases and J by 7 bases, with 13 bases left in between. The CDR3 totals 15 residues. The CDR3 loop is CASSLATGTGQPQHF. CDR3 nucleotide sequence: TGTGCCAGCAGCTTAGCTACAGGGACTGGGCAGCCCCAGCATTTT.

The chain uses TRBV30 and TRBJ2-1; D is perhaps TRBD2 (7 bases). CDR1 and CDR2 from the germline V gene are GTSNPN and SVGIG (reference sequence). Trimming cost V 7 bases and J 7 bases, with 23 bases left between them. CDR3 length equals 15 residues. In nucleotides, the CDR3 is TGTGCCTCCTCCCGGGGGCAGGGGCGGGGGAATGAGCAGTTCTTC. The encoded protein is CASSRGQGRGNEQFF. Together with reference TRBV30 and TRBJ2-1, the CDR3 gives the full variable domain: SQTIHQWPATLVQPVGSPLSLECTVEGTSNPNLYWYRQAAGRGLQLLFYSVGIGQISSEVPQNLSASRPQDRQFILSSKKLLLSDSGFYLCASSRGQGRGNEQFFGPGTRLTVL.

The gene calls are TRBV7-3 and TRBJ1-1; D is ambiguous. Trimming left V 5 bases short and J 6 bases short, with 13 bases between. The CDR3 loop spans 13 amino acids. The germline CDR1 and CDR2 sequences are SGHTA and FQGTGA. CDR3 sequence: CASSGNIVPEAFF. The DNA of the CDR3 is TGTGCCAGCAGCGGCAATATCGTCCCTGAAGCTTTCTTT.

The chain joins TRBV2 to TRBJ2-7; no clear D gene. CDR1 SNHLY and CDR2 FYNNEI come from the germline V gene. The CDR3 is 12 residues long. V was cut by 5 bases and J by 4 bases, with 9 bases left in between. The CDR3 sequence: CASSSLRYEQYF. The CDR3 DNA reads as TGTGCCAGCAGTAGCCTCAGATACGAGCAGTACTTC.

The table lists this clone with a few counts. The J gene is TRBJ2-7, the V gene TRBV6-1; TRBD1 or TRBD2 may be the D gene (5 bases each). CDR3 length: 14 amino acids. V shed 3 bases and J shed 0 bases, with 9 bases lying between them. CDR1 and CDR2 from the germline V gene are MNHNS and SASEGT. CDR3 in amino acids: CASSEGPGSYEQYF. DNA of the CDR3: TGTGCCAGCAGTGAGGGACCGGGCTCCTACGAGCAGTACTTC.

The chain carries TRBV11-1 and TRBJ2-5; 7 bases are shared with TRBD1. V was pared by 2 bases and J by 4 bases, with 4 bases of the junction left unmatched. This CDR3 region has 14 residues. Germline CDR1 SGHAT, CDR2 FQDESV (reference sequence). CDR3 DNA: TGTGCCAGCAGCTTACGACAGGGCGGAGAGACCCAGTACTTC. This gives the protein CASSLRQGGETQYF.

The chain employs TRBV7-2 and TRBJ2-2; 10 bases fit TRBD2. Germline V gene lookup returns CDR1 SGHTA and CDR2 FQGNSA. The V and J ends lost 5 bases and 0 bases, in that order; junction bases with no gene match: 3. The CDR3 is 16 residues long. CDR3 sequence (DNA): TGTGCCAGCAGCCCGCTAGCGGGGGCGAACACCGGGGAGCTGTTTTTT. This encodes CASSPLAGANTGELFF.

The genes are TRBV21-1 and TRBJ2-6; no check of the table's D call, TRBD1, against the DNA was made. TRBV21-1 is a pseudogene segment. This CDR3 has 14 amino acids. The CDR3 sequence: CASCGLSGANVLTF. The CDR3, as DNA: TGTGCCAGCTGTGGGCTCTCTGGGGCCAACGTCCTGACTTTC.